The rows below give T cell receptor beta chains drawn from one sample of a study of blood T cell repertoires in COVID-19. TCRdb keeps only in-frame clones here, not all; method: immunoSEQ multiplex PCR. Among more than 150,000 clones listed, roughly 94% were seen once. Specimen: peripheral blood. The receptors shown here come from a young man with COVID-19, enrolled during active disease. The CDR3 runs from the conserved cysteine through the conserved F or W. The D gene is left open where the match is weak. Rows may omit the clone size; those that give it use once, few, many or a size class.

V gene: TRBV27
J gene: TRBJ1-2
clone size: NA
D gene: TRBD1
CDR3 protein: CASSGTGGAISGYTF
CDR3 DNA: TGTGCCAGCAGTGGAACAGGGGGCGCGATCTCTGGCTACACCTTC

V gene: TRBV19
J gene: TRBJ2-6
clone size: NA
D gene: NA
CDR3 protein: CASSIAPGLSGANVLTF
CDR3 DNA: TGTGCCAGTAGTATAGCTCCAGGGCTCTCTGGGGCCAACGTCCTGACTTTC

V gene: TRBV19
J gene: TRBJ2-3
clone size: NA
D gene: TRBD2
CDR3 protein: CASSIGLAGSTDTQYF
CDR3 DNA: TGTGCCAGTAGTATTGGACTAGCGGGTAGCACAGATACGCAGTATTTT

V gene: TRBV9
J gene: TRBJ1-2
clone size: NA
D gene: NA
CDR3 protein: CASSVSRSNYGYTF
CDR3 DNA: TGTGCCAGCAGCGTTAGTCGGTCAAACTATGGCTACACCTTC

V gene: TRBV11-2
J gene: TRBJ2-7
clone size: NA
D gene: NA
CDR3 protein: CASSLDRGNYEQYF
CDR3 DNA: TGTGCCAGCAGCTTAGATCGGGGGAACTACGAGCAGTACTTC

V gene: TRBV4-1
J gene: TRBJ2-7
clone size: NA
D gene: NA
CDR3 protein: CASKSTGGDEQYF
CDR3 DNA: TGCGCCAGCAAAAGCACGGGCGGGGACGAGCAGTACTTC

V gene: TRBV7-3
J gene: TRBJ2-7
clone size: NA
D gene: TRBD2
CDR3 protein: CASSLAGGPTYEQYF
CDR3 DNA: TGTGCCAGCAGCTTAGCGGGGGGGCCTACCTACGAGCAGTACTTC

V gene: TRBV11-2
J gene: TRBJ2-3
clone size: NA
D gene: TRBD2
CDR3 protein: CASSLDPPLAGTTDTQYF
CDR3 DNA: TGTGCCAGCAGCTTAGATCCTCCTCTAGCGGGGACTACGGATACGCAGTATTTT

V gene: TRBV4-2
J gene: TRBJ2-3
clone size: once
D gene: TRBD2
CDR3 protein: CASSQVELAGGPHTDTQYF
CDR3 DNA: TGTGCCAGCAGCCAAGTAGAACTAGCGGGGGGGCCCCACACAGATACGCAGTATTTT

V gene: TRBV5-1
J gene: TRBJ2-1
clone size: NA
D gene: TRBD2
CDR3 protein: CASSLPAGVGPYNEQFF
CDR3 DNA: TGCGCCAGCAGCTTGCCAGCGGGGGTGGGGCCCTACAATGAGCAGTTCTTC

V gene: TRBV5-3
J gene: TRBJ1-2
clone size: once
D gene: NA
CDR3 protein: CARSLIQARIFGYTF
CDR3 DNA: TGTGCCAGAAGCTTGATACAGGCCAGGATCTTTGGCTACACCTTC

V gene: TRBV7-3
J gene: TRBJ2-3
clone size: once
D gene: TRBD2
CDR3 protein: CASSSLAGGRDTQYF
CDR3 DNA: TGTGCCAGCAGCTCCTTAGCGGGGGGGAGAGATACGCAGTATTTT

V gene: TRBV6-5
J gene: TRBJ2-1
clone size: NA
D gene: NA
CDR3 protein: CASSLDSNEQFF
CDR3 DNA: TGTGCCAGCAGCCTGGACAGTAATGAGCAGTTCTTC

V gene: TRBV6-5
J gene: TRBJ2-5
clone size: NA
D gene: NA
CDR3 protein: CASSLGEETQYF
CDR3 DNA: TGTGCCAGCAGTCTCGGAGAAGAGACCCAGTACTTC

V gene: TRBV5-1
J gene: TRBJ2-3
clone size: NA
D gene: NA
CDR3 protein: CASSVQGTDTQYF
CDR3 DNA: TGCGCCAGCAGCGTGCAGGGAACAGATACGCAGTATTTT

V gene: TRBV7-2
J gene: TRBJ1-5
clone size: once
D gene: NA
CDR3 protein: CASSLEEGQPQHF
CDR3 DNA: TGTGCCAGCAGCTTAGAGGAGGGTCAGCCCCAGCATTTT

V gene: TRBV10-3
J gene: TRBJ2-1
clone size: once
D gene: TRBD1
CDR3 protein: CAIRDTPGQGSSYNEQFF
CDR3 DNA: TGTGCCATCAGAGATACCCCGGGACAGGGGTCCTCCTACAATGAGCAGTTCTTC

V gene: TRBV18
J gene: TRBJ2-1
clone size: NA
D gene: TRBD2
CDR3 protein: CASSQRTSGGAINEQFF
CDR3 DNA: TGTGCCAGCTCACAACGCACTAGCGGGGGGGCCATCAATGAGCAGTTCTTC

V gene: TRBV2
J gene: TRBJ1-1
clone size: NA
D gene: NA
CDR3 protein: CASSGQAFMNTEAFF
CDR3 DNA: TGTGCCAGCAGTGGACAGGCCTTTATGAACACTGAAGCTTTCTTT

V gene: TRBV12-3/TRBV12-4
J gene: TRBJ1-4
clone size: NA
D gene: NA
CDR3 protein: CASTTRGNEKLFF
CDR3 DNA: TGTGCCAGCACCACCCGGGGGAACGAAAAACTGTTTTTT

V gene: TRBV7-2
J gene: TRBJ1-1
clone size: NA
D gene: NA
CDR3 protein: CASSLVGGADYLEAFF
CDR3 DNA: TGTGCCAGCAGCTTAGTGGGAGGGGCGGACTACCTTGAAGCTTTCTTT

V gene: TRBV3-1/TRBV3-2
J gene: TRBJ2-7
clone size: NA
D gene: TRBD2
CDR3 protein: CASSLLAGARSYEQYF
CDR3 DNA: TGTGCCAGCAGCCTTCTAGCGGGCGCCAGATCCTACGAGCAGTACTTC

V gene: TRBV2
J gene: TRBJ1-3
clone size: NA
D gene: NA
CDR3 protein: CASSDPYPHRTLRSANTIYF
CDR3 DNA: TGTGCCAGCAGCGACCCTTACCCTCATCGGACATTAAGAAGTGCAAACACCATATATTTT

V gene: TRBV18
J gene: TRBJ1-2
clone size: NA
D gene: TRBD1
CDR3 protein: CASSPGTGPGYTF
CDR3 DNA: TGTGCCAGCTCACCCGGGACAGGGCCTGGCTACACCTTC

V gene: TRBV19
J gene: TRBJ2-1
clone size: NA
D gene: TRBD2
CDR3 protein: CASSITLAGYNEQFF
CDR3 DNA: TGTGCCAGTAGTATAACCCTAGCGGGGTACAATGAGCAGTTCTTC

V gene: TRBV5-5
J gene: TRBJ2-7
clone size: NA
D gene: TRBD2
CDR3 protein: CASSSSTSGGADEQYF
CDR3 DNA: TGTGCCAGCAGCTCCTCGACTAGCGGGGGGGCTGACGAGCAGTACTTC

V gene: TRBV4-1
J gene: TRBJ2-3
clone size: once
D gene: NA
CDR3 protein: CASSQVILGPDTQYF
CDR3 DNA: TGCGCCAGCAGCCAAGTTATTCTGGGGCCAGATACGCAGTATTTT

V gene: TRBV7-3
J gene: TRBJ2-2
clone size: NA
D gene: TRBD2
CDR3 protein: CASSPYSGGAYTGELFF
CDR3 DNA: TGTGCCAGCAGCCCCTATAGCGGGGGGGCGTACACCGGGGAGCTGTTTTTT

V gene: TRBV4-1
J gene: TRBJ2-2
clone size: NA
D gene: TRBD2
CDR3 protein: CASTPRPVNGGANTGELFF
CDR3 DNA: TGCGCCAGCACCCCGCGGCCGGTGAACGGGGGGGCGAACACCGGGGAGCTGTTTTTT

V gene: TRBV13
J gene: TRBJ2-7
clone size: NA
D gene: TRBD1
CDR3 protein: CASSLGDRMYEQYF
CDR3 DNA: TGTGCCAGCAGCTTAGGGGACAGGATGTACGAGCAGTACTTC

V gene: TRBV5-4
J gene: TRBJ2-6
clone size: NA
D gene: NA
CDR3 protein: CASSLHGSGANVLTF
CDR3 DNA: TGTGCCAGCAGCTTACACGGGTCTGGGGCCAACGTCCTGACTTTC

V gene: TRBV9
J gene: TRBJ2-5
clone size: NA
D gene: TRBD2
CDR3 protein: CASSVAGAGGLSRETQYF
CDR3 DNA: TGTGCCAGCAGCGTAGCTGGGGCGGGGGGGTTGTCGCGGGAGACCCAGTACTTC

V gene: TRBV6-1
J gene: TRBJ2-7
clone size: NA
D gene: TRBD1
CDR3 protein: CASSEASTGSPYEQYF
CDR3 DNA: TGTGCCAGCAGTGAAGCTTCGACAGGGTCCCCTTACGAGCAGTACTTC

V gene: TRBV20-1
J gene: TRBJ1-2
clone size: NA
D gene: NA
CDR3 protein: CSAGGSVGYTF
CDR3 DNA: TGCAGTGCCGGTGGGAGCGTCGGCTACACCTTC

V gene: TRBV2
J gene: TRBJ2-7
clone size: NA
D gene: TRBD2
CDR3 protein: CASSEASGGEQYF
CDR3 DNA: TGTGCCAGCAGTGAAGCCAGCGGGGGTGAGCAGTACTTC

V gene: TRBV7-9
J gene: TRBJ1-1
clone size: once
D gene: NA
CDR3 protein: CASSSYEALNTEAFF
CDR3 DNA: TGTGCCAGCAGCTCCTATGAGGCCCTGAACACTGAAGCTTTCTTT

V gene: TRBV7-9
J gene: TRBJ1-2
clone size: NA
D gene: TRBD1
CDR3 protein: CASSLQGVDRGYTF
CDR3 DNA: TGTGCCAGCAGCTTACAGGGGGTAGATAGGGGCTACACCTTC

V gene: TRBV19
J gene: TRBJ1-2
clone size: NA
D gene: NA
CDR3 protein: CASRSRTTVSSNYGYTF
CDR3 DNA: TGTGCCAGTCGAAGCAGGACAACTGTCAGCTCTAACTATGGCTACACCTTC

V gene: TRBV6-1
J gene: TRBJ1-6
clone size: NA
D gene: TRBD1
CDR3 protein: CASSEGTGNSPLHF
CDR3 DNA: TGTGCCAGCAGTGAAGGGACAGGTAATTCACCCCTCCACTTT

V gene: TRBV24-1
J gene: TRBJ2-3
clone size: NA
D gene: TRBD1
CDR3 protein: CATKGQGDTDTQYF
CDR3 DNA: TGTGCCACCAAAGGACAGGGGGACACAGATACGCAGTATTTT

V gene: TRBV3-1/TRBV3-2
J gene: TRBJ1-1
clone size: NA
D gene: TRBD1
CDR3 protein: CASSRGGSAMNTEAFF
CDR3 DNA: TGTGCCAGCAGCCGAGGGGGCTCGGCGATGAACACTGAAGCTTTCTTT

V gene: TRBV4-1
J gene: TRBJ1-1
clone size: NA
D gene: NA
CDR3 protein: CASSPRGLNTEAFF
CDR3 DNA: TGCGCCAGCAGCCCCAGGGGACTGAACACTGAAGCTTTCTTT

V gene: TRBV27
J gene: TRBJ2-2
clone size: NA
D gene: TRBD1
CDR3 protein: CASSLVGTDIPGELFF
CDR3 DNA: TGTGCCAGCAGTTTGGTCGGGACAGACATCCCCGGGGAGCTGTTTTTT